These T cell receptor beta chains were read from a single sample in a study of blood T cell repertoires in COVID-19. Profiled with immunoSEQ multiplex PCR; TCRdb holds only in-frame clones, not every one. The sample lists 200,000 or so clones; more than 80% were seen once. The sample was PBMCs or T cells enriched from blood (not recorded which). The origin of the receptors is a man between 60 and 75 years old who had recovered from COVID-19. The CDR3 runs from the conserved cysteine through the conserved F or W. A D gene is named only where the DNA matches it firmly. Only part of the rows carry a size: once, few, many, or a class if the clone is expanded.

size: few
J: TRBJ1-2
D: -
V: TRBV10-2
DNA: TGCGCCAGCAGTCCCACAGGAGCCATACATGGCTACACCTTC
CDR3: CASSPTGAIHGYTF

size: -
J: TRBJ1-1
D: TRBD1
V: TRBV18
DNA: TGTGCCAGCTCAAGGCAGGGGGCGCGGACTGAAGCTTTCTTT
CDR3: CASSRQGARTEAFF

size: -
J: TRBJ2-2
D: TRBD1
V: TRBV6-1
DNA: TGTGCCAGCAGTGAAAGCCCGGGACAGGGTATCGGGGAGCTGTTTTTT
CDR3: CASSESPGQGIGELFF

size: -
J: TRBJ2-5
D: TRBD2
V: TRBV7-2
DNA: TGTGCCAGCAGCTTAGGAAGGTCTAGCGGGTATCTGGAGACCCAGTACTTC
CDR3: CASSLGRSSGYLETQYF

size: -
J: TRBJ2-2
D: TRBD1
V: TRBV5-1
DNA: TGCGCCAGCAGCTCCGTGGACAGGCCCTACACCGGGGAGCTGTTTTTT
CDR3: CASSSVDRPYTGELFF

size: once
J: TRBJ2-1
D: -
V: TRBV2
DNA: TGTGCCAGCAGTGAATACGGGGGGCTCAACAATGAGCAGTTCTTC
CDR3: CASSEYGGLNNEQFF

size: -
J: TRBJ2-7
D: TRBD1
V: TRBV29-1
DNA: TGCAGCGTTGGAGGACAGGGGGATCTCTACGAGCAGTACTTC
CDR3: CSVGGQGDLYEQYF

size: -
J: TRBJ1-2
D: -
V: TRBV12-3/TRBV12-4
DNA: TGTGCCAGCAGTTTATTGGGGCAAGGCTACACCTTC
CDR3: CASSLLGQGYTF

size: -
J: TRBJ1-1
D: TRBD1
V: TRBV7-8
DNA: TGTGCCAGCAGCTTGTCCGGGACAGCACTGAACACTGAAGCTTTCTTT
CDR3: CASSLSGTALNTEAFF

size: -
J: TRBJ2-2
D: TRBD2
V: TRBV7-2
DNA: TGTGCCAGCAGCTTACAATCTAGCGGGGGTTACGGCGGGGAGCTGTTTTTT
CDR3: CASSLQSSGGYGGELFF

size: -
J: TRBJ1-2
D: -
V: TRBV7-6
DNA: TGTGCCAGCAGCTCCAGACAGGCCGGAACCGATGGCTACACCTTC
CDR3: CASSSRQAGTDGYTF

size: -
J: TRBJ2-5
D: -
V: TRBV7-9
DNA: TGTGCCAGCAGCTTAGGTGCAGGGCAGCGAAGCGTGGAGACCCAGTACTTC
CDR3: CASSLGAGQRSVETQYF

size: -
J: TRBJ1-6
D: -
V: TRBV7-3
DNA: TGTGCCAGCAGCCTCAATTCACCCCTCCACTTT
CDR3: CASSLNSPLHF

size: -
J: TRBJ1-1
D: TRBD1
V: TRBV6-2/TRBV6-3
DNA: TGTGCCAGCAGTAGGGGACAGGGTCGCACTGAAGCTTTCTTT
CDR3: CASSRGQGRTEAFF

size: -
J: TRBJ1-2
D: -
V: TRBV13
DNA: TGTGCCAGCAGCTTAGAGCGGGGCCCTCCTAGCTATGGCTACACCTTC
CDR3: CASSLERGPPSYGYTF

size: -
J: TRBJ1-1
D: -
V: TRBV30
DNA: TGTGCCTGGATTCAGATAGAAGCTTTCTTT
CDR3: CAWIQIEAFF